The present TCR beta chain was sequenced within a study of blood T cell repertoires in COVID-19. Repertoires were generated with immunoSEQ multiplex PCR, while TCRdb's copy carries only in-frame clones and drops some. The repertoire has tens of thousands of clones, roughly nine tenths of them found once; the top ten carry under 20%. Looked up from germline, CDR1 is KGHSH and CDR2 is LQKENI. The CDR3 length is 14 residues. The V and J ends lost 3 bases and 4 bases respectively, with 12 bases between them. Sequenced material: peripheral blood. The sequence was collected from an elderly man in a cohort sampled during active COVID-19. The chain links TRBV18 to TRBJ2-5, with D possibly matching TRBD2 (6 bases). The CDR3 DNA follows: TGTGCCAGCTCACCGCCAACTAGCAGAGAGACCCAGTACTTC. It translates to CASSPPTSRETQYF.